Listed here are 9 T cell receptor beta chains from one sample, sequenced in a study of response to subunit inactivated influenza vaccine. TCRdb called the RT-PCR reads again in MiXCR, with one record for every CDR3 protein. The table lists under 200,000 distinct CDR3 sequences, 11% of them singletons. Specimen: non-naive T cells sorted from PBMCs, collected 35 to 45 days after vaccination. These receptor sequences come from a man aged 50 or older who received an inactivated influenza vaccine.

This rearrangement joins TRBV20-1 to TRBJ1-1, with a weak D call TRBD1 (6 bases). Trimming left V 6 bases short and J 10 bases short, with 18 bases between. The CDR3 consists of 12 residues. In germline, CDR1 is DFQATT, CDR2 SNEGSKA (reference sequence). The CDR3 protein is CSATRTARRAFF. The CDR3 DNA sequence: TGCAGTGCCACAAGGACAGCGAGGCGAGCTTTCTTT.

The CDR3 loop reads CASSFGQGSSYEQYF. CDR3 DNA sequence: TGTGCCAGCAGCTTCGGACAGGGTAGCTCCTACGAGCAGTACTTC. The chain couples TRBV7-2 to TRBJ2-7; 8 bases agree with TRBD1. Germline values: CDR1 SGHTA, CDR2 FQGNSA. The ends lost 3 bases at V and 0 bases at J; junction bases unmatched: 4. The CDR3 loop spans 15 amino acids.

The V and J genes are TRBV20-1 and TRBJ2-1, with a possible D match to TRBD1 (6 bases). The germline V gene has CDR1 DFQATT and CDR2 SNEGSKA (reference sequence). This CDR3 region has 15 residues. The V gene lost 0 bases and the J gene lost 9 bases, with 18 bases spanning the gap. The CDR3 DNA is TGCAGTGCTAGAGATTGGGAAAGAGGGGGTGGTGAGCAGTTCTTC. It yields the protein CSARDWERGGGEQFF.

CDR3 coding DNA: TGCAGTGCTAGCACAGATACGCAGTATTTT. It codes for CSASTDTQYF. This rearrangement joins TRBV20-1 to TRBJ2-3; D not resolved. CDR1 is DFQATT and CDR2 is SNEGSKA in the germline V gene (reference sequence). The V end lost 3 bases, the J end lost 2 bases, and 0 bases lay between the germline ends. The length of the CDR3 is 10 residues.

V gene TRBV4-3 combines with J gene TRBJ2-1; possibly TRBD2 for D (5 bases). Germline CDR1 is LGHNA and CDR2 is YSLEER. Between the trimmed V and J ends, which lost 0 bases and 7 bases, there was a span of 13 bases. There are 15 residues in the CDR3. Here the CDR3 DNA reads TGCGCCAGCAGCCAAGATCACCGGCCGGGAAATGAGCAGTTCTTC. Amino acids: CASSQDHRPGNEQFF.

V usage is TRBV11-1 and J usage is TRBJ2-3; D is perhaps TRBD2 (6 bases). CDR1 and CDR2 from the germline V gene are SGHAT and FQDESV (reference sequence). The CDR3 totals 16 residues. V was pared by 1 base and J by 2 bases, with 13 bases between. As DNA, the CDR3 is TGTGCCAGCAGCTTAGTAGGAGCGGGCCTCACAGATACGCAGTATTTT. It is translated as CASSLVGAGLTDTQYF.

The chain links TRBV2 to TRBJ2-2; TRBD2 matches 7 bases. This CDR3 comprises 14 residues. Germline V CDR1 and CDR2: SNHLY, FYNNEI. J lost 5 bases, V lost 10 bases, and 10 bases had no gene match. The CDR3 is CATAGRDRTGELFF. CDR3 nucleotide sequence: TGTGCCACTGCGGGGAGGGACCGGACCGGGGAGCTGTTTTTT.

The chain employs TRBV5-1 and TRBJ2-1; D may be TRBD2 (6 bases). The CDR3 runs to 16 residues. V gave up 2 bases and J gave up 3 bases, with 15 bases separating them. CDR1 and CDR2 from the germline V gene are SGHRS and YFSETQ. The CDR3 here is CASSFPTSRDYNEQFF. The DNA for the CDR3 is TGCGCCAGCAGCTTCCCCACTAGCCGAGACTACAATGAGCAGTTCTTC.

This clonotype was counted only a few times. This chain uses TRBV3-1 with TRBJ1-5; D might be TRBD1 (5 bases). The CDR3 loop spans 18 amino acids. Trimming took off 1 base at V and 7 bases at J, with 23 bases between the two ends. CDR1 and CDR2 (germline): LGHDT, YNNKEL (reference sequence). This CDR3 is CASSQGRDFQGLLQPQHF. The DNA for the CDR3 is TGTGCCAGCAGCCAAGGAAGGGACTTTCAGGGACTTCTACAGCCCCAGCATTTT.